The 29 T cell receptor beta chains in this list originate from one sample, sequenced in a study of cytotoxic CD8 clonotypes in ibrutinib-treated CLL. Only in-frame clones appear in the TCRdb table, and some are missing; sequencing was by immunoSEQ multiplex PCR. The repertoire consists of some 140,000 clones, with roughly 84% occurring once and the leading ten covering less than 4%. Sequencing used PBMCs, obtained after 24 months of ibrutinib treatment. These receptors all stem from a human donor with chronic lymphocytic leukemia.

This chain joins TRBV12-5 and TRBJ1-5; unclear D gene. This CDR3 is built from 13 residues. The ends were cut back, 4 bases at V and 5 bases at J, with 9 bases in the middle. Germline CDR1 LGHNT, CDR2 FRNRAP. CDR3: CASGWGGDQPQHF. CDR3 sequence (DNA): TGTGCTAGTGGTTGGGGAGGAGATCAGCCCCAGCATTTT.

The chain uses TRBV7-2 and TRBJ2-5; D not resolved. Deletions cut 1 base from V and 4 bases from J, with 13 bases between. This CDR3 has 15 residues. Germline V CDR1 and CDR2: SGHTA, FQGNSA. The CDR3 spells CASSLGVASGETQYF. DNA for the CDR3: TGTGCCAGCAGCTTAGGGGTGGCGTCGGGAGAGACCCAGTACTTC. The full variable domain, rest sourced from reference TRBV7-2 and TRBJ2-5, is GAGVSQSPSNKVTEKGKDVELRCDPISGHTALYWYRQSLGQGLEFLIYFQGNSAPDKSGLPSDRFSAERTGGSVSTLTIQRTQQEDSAVYLCASSLGVASGETQYFGPGTRLLVL.

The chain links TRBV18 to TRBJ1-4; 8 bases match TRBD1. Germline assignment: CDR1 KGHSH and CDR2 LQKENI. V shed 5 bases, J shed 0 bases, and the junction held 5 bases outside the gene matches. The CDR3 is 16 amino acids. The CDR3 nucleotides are TGTGCCAGCTCAAAGTCACAGGGGGCAACTAATGAAAAACTGTTTTTT. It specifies CASSKSQGATNEKLFF.

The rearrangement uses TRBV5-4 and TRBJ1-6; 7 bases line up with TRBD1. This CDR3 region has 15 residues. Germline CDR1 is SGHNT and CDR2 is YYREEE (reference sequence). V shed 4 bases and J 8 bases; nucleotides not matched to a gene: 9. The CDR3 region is CASSPIQGFDSPLHF. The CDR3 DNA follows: TGTGCCAGCAGCCCCATACAGGGGTTTGATTCACCCCTCCACTTT.

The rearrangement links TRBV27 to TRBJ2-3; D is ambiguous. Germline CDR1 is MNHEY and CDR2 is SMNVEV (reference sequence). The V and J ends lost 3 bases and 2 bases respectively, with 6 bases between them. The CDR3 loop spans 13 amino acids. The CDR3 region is CASSFQYTDTQYF. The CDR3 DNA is TGTGCCAGCAGTTTCCAGTACACAGATACGCAGTATTTT.

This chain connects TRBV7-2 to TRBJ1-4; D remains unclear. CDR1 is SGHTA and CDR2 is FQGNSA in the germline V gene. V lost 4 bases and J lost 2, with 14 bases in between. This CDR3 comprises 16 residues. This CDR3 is CASSSPRGGTNEKLFF. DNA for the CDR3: TGTGCCAGCAGCTCCCCGCGGGGAGGTACTAATGAAAAACTGTTTTTT.

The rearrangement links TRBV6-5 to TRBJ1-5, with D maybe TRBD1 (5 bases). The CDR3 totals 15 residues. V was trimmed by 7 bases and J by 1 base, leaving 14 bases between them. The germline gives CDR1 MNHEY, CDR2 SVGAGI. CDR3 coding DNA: TGTGCCAGCACCGACGACCGGGACAGCAATCAGCCCCAGCATTTT. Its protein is CASTDDRDSNQPQHF.

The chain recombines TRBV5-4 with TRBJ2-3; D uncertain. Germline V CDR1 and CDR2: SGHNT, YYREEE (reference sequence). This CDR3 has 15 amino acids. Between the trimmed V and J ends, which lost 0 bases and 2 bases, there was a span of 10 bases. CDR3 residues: CASSLAGITTDTQYF. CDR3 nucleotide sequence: TGTGCCAGCAGCTTGGCCGGTATTACCACAGATACGCAGTATTTT.

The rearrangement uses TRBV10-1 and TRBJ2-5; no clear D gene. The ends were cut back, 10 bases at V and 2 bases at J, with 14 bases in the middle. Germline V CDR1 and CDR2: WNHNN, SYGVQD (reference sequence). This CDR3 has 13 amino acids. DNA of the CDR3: TGCGCCAAACGAGATAGGTGTCAAGAGACCCAGTACTTC. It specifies CAKRDRCQETQYF.

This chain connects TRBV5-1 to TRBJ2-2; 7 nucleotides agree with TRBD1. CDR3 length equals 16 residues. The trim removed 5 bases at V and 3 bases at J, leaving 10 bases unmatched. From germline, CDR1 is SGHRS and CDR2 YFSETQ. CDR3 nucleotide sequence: TGCGCCAGCAGACAGAATCCCACAGGGGACACCGGGGAGCTGTTTTTT. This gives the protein CASRQNPTGDTGELFF.

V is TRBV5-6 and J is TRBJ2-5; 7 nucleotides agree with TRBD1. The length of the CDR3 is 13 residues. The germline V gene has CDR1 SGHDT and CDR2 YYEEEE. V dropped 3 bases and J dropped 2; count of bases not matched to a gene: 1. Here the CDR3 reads CASSSGQQETQYF. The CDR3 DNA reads TGTGCCAGCAGCTCGGGACAGCAAGAGACCCAGTACTTC. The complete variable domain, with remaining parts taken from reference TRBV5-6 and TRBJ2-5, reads DAGVTQSPTHLIKTRGQQVTLRCSPKSGHDTVSWYQQALGQGPQFIFQYYEEEERQRGNFPDRFSGHQFPNYSSELNVNALLLGDSALYLCASSSGQQETQYFGPGTRLLVL.

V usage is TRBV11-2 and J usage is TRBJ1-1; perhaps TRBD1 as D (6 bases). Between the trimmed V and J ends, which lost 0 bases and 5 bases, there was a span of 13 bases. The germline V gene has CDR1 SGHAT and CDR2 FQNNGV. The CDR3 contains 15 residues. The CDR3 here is CASSLEGGRKTEAFF. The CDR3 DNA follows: TGTGCCAGCAGCTTAGAAGGGGGGCGGAAAACTGAAGCTTTCTTT. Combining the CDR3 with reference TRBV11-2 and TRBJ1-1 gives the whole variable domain EAGVAQSPRYKIIEKRQSVAFWCNPISGHATLYWYQQILGQGPKLLIQFQNNGVVDDSQLPKDRFSAERLKGVDSTLKIQPAKLEDSAVYLCASSLEGGRKTEAFFGQGTRLTVV.

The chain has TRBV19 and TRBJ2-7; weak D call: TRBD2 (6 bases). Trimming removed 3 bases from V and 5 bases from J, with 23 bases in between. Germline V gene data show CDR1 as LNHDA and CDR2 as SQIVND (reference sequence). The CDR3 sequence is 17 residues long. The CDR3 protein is CASSIIRYGRLVHEQYF. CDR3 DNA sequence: TGTGCCAGTAGTATTATCCGTTATGGGAGGTTAGTCCACGAGCAGTACTTC.

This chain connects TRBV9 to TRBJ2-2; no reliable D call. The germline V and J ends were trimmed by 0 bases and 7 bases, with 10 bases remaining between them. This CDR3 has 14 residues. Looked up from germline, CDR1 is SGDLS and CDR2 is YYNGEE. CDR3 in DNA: TGTGCCAGCAGCGTAGGTCCCGGTAGCGGGGAGCTGTTTTTT. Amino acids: CASSVGPGSGELFF.

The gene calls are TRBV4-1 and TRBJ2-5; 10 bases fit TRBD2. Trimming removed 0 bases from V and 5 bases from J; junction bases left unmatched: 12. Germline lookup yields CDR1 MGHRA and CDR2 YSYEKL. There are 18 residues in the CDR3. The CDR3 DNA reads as TGCGCCAGCAGCCAAGAGGCCTGGACTAGCGGCTTTGGGGAGACCCAGTACTTC. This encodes CASSQEAWTSGFGETQYF.

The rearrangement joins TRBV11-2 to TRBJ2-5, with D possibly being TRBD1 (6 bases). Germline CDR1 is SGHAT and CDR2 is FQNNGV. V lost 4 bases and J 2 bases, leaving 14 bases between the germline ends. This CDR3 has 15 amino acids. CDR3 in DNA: TGTGCCAGCAGCTACAGGGCGGGTTATCAAGAGACCCAGTACTTC. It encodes CASSYRAGYQETQYF.

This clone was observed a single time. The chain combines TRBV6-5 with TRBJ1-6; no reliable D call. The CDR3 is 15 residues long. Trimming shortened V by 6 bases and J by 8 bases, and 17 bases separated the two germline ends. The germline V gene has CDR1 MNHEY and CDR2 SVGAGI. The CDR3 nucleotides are TGTGCCAGCAGCCGCCAGGATTCTGGGGATTCACCCCTCCACTTT. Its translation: CASSRQDSGDSPLHF.

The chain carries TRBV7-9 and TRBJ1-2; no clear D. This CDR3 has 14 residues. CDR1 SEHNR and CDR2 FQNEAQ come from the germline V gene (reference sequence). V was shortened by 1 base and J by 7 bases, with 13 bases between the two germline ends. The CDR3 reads CASSLGGPSSGYTF. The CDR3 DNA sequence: TGTGCCAGCAGCTTAGGCGGTCCGTCGAGTGGCTACACCTTC. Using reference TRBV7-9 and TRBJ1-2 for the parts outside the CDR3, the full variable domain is DTGVSQNPRHKITKRGQNVTFRCDPISEHNRLYWYRQTLGQGPEFLTYFQNEAQLEKSRLLSDRFSAERPKGSFSTLEIQRTEQGDSAMYLCASSLGGPSSGYTFGSGTRLTVV.

Here the CDR3 DNA reads TGCAGCGTTGTCGACACCACAGAAGCTTTCTTT. Amino acid sequence: CSVVDTTEAFF. V is TRBV29-1 and J is TRBJ1-1; D is unresolved. The CDR3 is made up of 11 amino acids. Trimming removed 4 bases at V and 8 bases at J, with 11 bases between. Germline lookup yields CDR1 SQVTM and CDR2 ANQGSEA.

The CDR3 region is CASSLAATLADEQFF. In DNA, the CDR3 is TGCGCCAGCAGCTTGGCGGCCACCCTAGCCGATGAGCAGTTCTTC. This rearrangement joins TRBV5-1 to TRBJ2-1; the D gene is possibly TRBD2 (5 bases). This CDR3 region has 15 residues. V was clipped by 0 bases and J by 8 bases, with 15 bases between them. In germline, CDR1 is SGHRS, CDR2 YFSETQ.

The CDR3 is CSVEGGGESFYGYTF. The CDR3 DNA follows: TGCAGCGTTGAAGGGGGAGGCGAAAGCTTCTATGGCTACACCTTC. The chain combines TRBV29-1 with TRBJ1-2; no clear D. Trimming removed 1 base at V and 4 bases at J, with 16 bases between. This CDR3 is built from 15 residues. Looked up from germline, CDR1 is SQVTM and CDR2 is ANQGSEA.

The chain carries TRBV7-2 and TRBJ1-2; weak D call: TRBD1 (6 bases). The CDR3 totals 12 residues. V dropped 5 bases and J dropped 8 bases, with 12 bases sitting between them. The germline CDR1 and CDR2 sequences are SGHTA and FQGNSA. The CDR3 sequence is CASSEEGEGYTF. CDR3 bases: TGTGCCAGCAGCGAGGAGGGGGAAGGCTACACCTTC.

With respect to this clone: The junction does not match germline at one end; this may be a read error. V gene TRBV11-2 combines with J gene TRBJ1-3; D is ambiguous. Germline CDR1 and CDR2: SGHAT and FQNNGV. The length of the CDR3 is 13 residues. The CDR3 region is CASSLDFGNTIYF. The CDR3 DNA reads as TGTGCCAGCAGCCTAGACTTTGGAAACACCATATATTTT.

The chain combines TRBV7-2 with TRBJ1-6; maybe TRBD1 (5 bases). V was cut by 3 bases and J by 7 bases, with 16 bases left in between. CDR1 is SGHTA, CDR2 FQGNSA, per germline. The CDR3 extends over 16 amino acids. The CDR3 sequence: CASSLTPGLRNSPLHF. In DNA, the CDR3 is TGTGCCAGCAGCTTGACTCCGGGACTCAGAAATTCACCCCTCCACTTT.

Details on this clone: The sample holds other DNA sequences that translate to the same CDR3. CDR3 DNA sequence: TGTGCCTGGAGTGTTCAGGGGTTGGAGACCCAGTACTTC. Translating gives CAWSVQGLETQYF. The rearrangement uses TRBV30 and TRBJ2-5; TRBD1 is a possible D gene (6 bases). V was clipped by 0 bases and J by 5 bases, with 10 bases between them. Germline loops: CDR1 GTSNPN, CDR2 SVGIG (reference sequence). The CDR3 covers 13 residues.

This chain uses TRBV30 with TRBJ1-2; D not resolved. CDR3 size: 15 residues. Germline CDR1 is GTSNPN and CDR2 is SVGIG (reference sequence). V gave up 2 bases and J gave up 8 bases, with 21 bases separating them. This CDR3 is CAWSRGSQVAGGYTF. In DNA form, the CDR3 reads TGTGCCTGGAGTCGAGGGAGTCAAGTGGCCGGAGGCTACACCTTC.

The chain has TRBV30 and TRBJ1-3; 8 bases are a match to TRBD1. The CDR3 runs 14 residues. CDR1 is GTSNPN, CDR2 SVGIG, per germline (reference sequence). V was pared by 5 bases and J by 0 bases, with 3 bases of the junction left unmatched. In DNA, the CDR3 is TGTGCCTGGTCCGGGACAGGCTCTGGAAACACCATATATTTT. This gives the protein CAWSGTGSGNTIYF.

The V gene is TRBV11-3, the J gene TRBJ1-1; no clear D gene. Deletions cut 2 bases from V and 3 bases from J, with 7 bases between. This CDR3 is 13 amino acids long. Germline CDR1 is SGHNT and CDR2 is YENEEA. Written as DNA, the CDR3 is TGTGCCAGCAGCTTAAGGGTGGACACTGAAGCTTTCTTT. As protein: CASSLRVDTEAFF.

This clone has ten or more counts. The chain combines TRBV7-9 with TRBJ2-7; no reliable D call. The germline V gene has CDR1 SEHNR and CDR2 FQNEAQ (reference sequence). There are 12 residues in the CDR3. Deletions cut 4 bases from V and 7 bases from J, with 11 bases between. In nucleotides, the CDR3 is TGTGCCAGCAGCTCGGTGCTGGCGGAGCAGTACTTC. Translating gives CASSSVLAEQYF.